Shown below are 24 T cell receptor beta chains from a single sample sequenced in a study of blood T cell repertoires in COVID-19. TCRdb keeps only in-frame clones here, not all; method: immunoSEQ multiplex PCR. The data hold around 230,000 clones, with approximately 82% observed a single time. Source material: PBMCs or T cells enriched from blood (not recorded which). These receptors were collected from a man aged 35 to 55 who had recovered from COVID-19.

The J gene is TRBJ1-1, the V gene TRBV28; TRBD1 matches 9 bases. Germline CDR1 is MDHEN and CDR2 is SYDVKM. With 0 bases clipped from V and 0 bases from J, the junction kept 8 bases outside the gene matches. This CDR3 is 18 amino acids long. The CDR3 DNA sequence: TGTGCCAGCAGTTTATGGACGGACAGGGGAAATATGAACACTGAAGCTTTCTTT. This codes for CASSLWTDRGNMNTEAFF.

J is TRBJ1-2 and V is TRBV5-6; the match to TRBD1 covers 10 bases. V shed 4 bases, J shed 4 bases, and the junction held 4 bases outside the gene matches. The CDR3 runs to 14 residues. CDR1 and CDR2 from the germline V gene are SGHDT and YYEEEE. The DNA for the CDR3 is TGTGCCAGCAGCCTGGGACAGGGGTCCTATGGCTACACCTTC. It is translated as CASSLGQGSYGYTF.

As regards this clone: Other DNA sequences in the same sample also yield this CDR3. The chain recombines TRBV2 with TRBJ1-5, with D possibly being TRBD1 (5 bases). The CDR3 is 15 residues long. Germline V lookup: CDR1 SNHLY, CDR2 FYNNEI. The V and J ends lost 4 bases and 0 bases respectively, with 10 bases between them. This chain's CDR3 is CASSGGGSSNQPQHF. The DNA for the CDR3 is TGTGCCAGCAGTGGGGGCGGAAGTAGCAATCAGCCCCAGCATTTT.

The genes are TRBV5-1 and TRBJ2-2; D ambiguous. V dropped 4 bases and J dropped 0 bases, with 10 bases sitting between them. The CDR3 has 15 residues. CDR1 SGHRS and CDR2 YFSETQ come from the germline V gene. CDR3 in amino acids: CASSLTTTNTGELFF. CDR3 coding DNA: TGCGCCAGCAGCCTTACAACTACGAACACCGGGGAGCTGTTTTTT.

This clone has only a few counts. This rearrangement joins TRBV10-2 to TRBJ2-2; TRBD2 agrees at 10 bases. V gave up 8 bases and J gave up 6 bases; unmatched junction bases: 9. The CDR3 has 15 amino acids. Germline V gives CDR1 WSHSY, CDR2 SAAADI. CDR3 sequence: CASAIAGGLPGELFF. DNA of the CDR3: TGCGCCAGCGCCATAGCGGGGGGCCTCCCCGGGGAGCTGTTTTTT.

Only a few counts were recorded for this clone. The V call is TRBV6-4, the J call TRBJ1-2; possibly TRBD1 for D (5 bases). Trimming took off 5 bases at V and 5 bases at J, with 18 bases between the two ends. CDR3 size: 15 residues. Germline CDR1 and CDR2: MRHNA and SNTAGT. CDR3 in amino acids: CASSPGTGSSYGYTF. CDR3 bases: TGTGCCAGCAGTCCCGGGACTGGATCTTCGTATGGCTACACCTTC.

This clone showed up just once. In nucleotides, the CDR3 is TGCGCCAGCAGCCGTATCCCAAGCGGAATGAACAATGAGCAGTTCTTC. Amino acid sequence: CASSRIPSGMNNEQFF. The gene calls are TRBV5-1 and TRBJ2-1; D is possibly TRBD2 (5 bases). Trimming shortened V by 4 bases and J by 5 bases, and 19 bases separated the two germline ends. In germline, CDR1 is SGHRS, CDR2 YFSETQ. The CDR3 has 16 amino acids.

This clone was seen only once. The V and J genes are TRBV5-4 and TRBJ2-3; tentative D call: TRBD2 (5 bases). The V end lost 10 bases, the J end lost 2 bases, and 17 bases lay between the germline ends. CDR3 length: 14 amino acids. Germline CDR1 is SGHNT and CDR2 is YYREEE (reference sequence). The CDR3 sequence: CALKKGSATDTQYF. The CDR3 nucleotides read TGTGCCCTCAAAAAAGGGAGTGCCACAGATACGCAGTATTTT.

The chain recombines TRBV6-6 with TRBJ1-2; 8 bases match TRBD1. The V gene's germline CDR1 is MNHNY and CDR2 SVGAGI (reference sequence). J lost 6 bases, V lost 1 base, and 4 bases had no gene match. The CDR3 runs to 14 residues. CDR3 bases: TGTGCCAGCAGTTACTTGGACAGGGCCCATGGCTACACCTTC. It encodes CASSYLDRAHGYTF.

This CDR3 reads CASSFTGGAWEKLFF. CDR3 nucleotides: TGTGCCAGCAGCTTCACAGGGGGCGCTTGGGAAAAACTGTTTTTT. The chain links TRBV7-2 to TRBJ1-4, with 9 bases fitting TRBD1. V lost 3 bases, J lost 8 bases, and 7 bases stayed unmatched. This CDR3 comprises 15 residues. Germline lookup yields CDR1 SGHTA and CDR2 FQGNSA.

This chain links TRBV4-1 with TRBJ2-1; 10 nucleotides agree with TRBD1. The germline CDR1 and CDR2 sequences are MGHRA and YSYEKL. CDR3 length: 16 residues. V shed 2 bases, J shed 5 bases, and the junction held 6 bases outside the gene matches. CDR3 loop: CASSQSYGTGDNEQFF. The CDR3 DNA reads as TGCGCCAGCAGCCAATCGTATGGGACAGGGGACAATGAGCAGTTCTTC.

The genes are TRBV5-4 and TRBJ2-5, with a weak D call TRBD2 (5 bases). The CDR3 sequence is 14 residues long. The germline V gene has CDR1 SGHNT and CDR2 YYREEE (reference sequence). Trimming took off 1 base at V and 4 bases at J, with 11 bases between the two ends. The DNA of the CDR3 is TGTGCCAGCAGCTTGCGCCTAGAGGGAGAGACCCAGTACTTC. Protein product: CASSLRLEGETQYF.

This chain links TRBV19 with TRBJ2-3; the D gene is possibly TRBD1 (6 bases). The length of the CDR3 is 14 residues. Trimming left V 2 bases short and J 2 bases short, with 8 bases between. Per germline, CDR1 LNHDA and CDR2 SQIVND (reference sequence). CDR3 amino acids: CASSIRQVTDTQYF. CDR3 sequence (DNA): TGTGCCAGTAGTATAAGACAGGTCACAGATACGCAGTATTTT.

In its sample, this clone was seen a few times. At one of its ends the junction is not consistent with the germline gene, which may arise from a read error. The rearrangement uses TRBV5-4 and TRBJ2-1; 11 bases line up with TRBD2. Germline V gene sequence: CDR1 SGHNT, CDR2 YYREEE (reference sequence). The CDR3 sequence is 17 residues long. CDR3 sequence reads: CASRLGLAANKGNEQFF. CDR3 nucleotides: TGTGCCAGCAGATTGGGACTAGCGGCTAATAAAGGCAATGAGCAGTTCTTC.

This clone came up once. This sequence joins TRBV24-1 and TRBJ2-1; D unresolved. Germline V gives CDR1 KGHDR, CDR2 SFDVKD. Trimming pared 4 bases from V and 12 bases from J, leaving 9 bases between. CDR3 length: 11 residues. This chain's CDR3 is CATSEATGQFF. In nucleotides, the CDR3 is TGTGCCACCAGTGAGGCAACGGGGCAGTTCTTC.

The chain carries TRBV6-5 and TRBJ1-2; 7 bases align to TRBD1. Germline V lookup: CDR1 MNHEY, CDR2 SVGAGI. This CDR3 spans 14 amino acids. J was trimmed by 7 bases and V by 3 bases; bases with no gene match: 8. CDR3 sequence reads: CASSYERGPFGYTF. The CDR3 DNA is TGTGCCAGCAGTTATGAGAGGGGGCCGTTTGGCTACACCTTC.

The V gene is TRBV14, the J gene TRBJ2-1, with TRBD2 as a possible D gene (6 bases). This CDR3 spans 16 amino acids. In germline, CDR1 is SGHDN, CDR2 FVKESK. V shed 4 bases and J shed 4 bases, with 17 bases lying between them. The DNA for the CDR3 is TGTGCCAGCAGCCGACACGCGGGAACCCCTTACAATGAGCAGTTCTTC. Protein product: CASSRHAGTPYNEQFF.

This clone was seen once. The chain is built from TRBV6-5 and TRBJ1-1; D gene ambiguous. The germline CDR1 and CDR2 sequences are MNHEY and SVGAGI. The CDR3 spans 14 residues. With 3 bases removed from V and 0 bases from J, the gap between germline ends came to 8 bases. The CDR3 region is CASSYGLLNTEAFF. In nucleotides, the CDR3 is TGTGCCAGCAGTTATGGGCTTTTGAACACTGAAGCTTTCTTT.

This chain joins TRBV18 and TRBJ2-5; 7 nucleotides agree with TRBD2. Germline V gives CDR1 KGHSH, CDR2 LQKENI. This CDR3 spans 15 amino acids. V shed 3 bases and J 5 bases; nucleotides not matched to a gene: 9. CDR3 DNA sequence: TGTGCCAGCTCACCTGTTCAGCGGGGTGGGGAGACCCAGTACTTC. This translates into CASSPVQRGGETQYF.

This chain uses TRBV12-5 with TRBJ1-4; 9 bases map to TRBD1. Per the germline V gene, CDR1 is LGHNT and CDR2 is FRNRAP. V lost 1 base, J lost 8 bases, and 14 bases stayed unmatched. The CDR3 is 18 amino acids. The CDR3 reads CASGLAVYAGQGIEKLFF. The CDR3 bases are TGTGCTAGTGGTTTGGCCGTATACGCAGGACAGGGGATCGAAAAACTGTTTTTT.

This clone has a handful of counts. The CDR3 region has the DNA TGTGCCGCCGGGAGGCTAGCGGGCACAGATACGCAGTATTTT. This translates into CAAGRLAGTDTQYF. J is TRBJ2-3 and V is TRBV10-3, with 7 bases matching TRBD2. After removal of 11 bases from V and 1 base from J, the junction contained 9 bases not matched to a gene. Per the germline V gene, CDR1 is ENHRY and CDR2 is SYGVKD. There are 14 residues in the CDR3.

The table lists this clone with a count of one. The chain is built from TRBV19 and TRBJ1-2; TRBD1 aligns across 8 bases. CDR1 is LNHDA and CDR2 is SQIVND in the germline V gene (reference sequence). The length of the CDR3 is 13 residues. Losses at the gene ends were 6 bases for V and 6 bases for J; bases not matched to a gene: 6. CDR3 residues: CASSSTGVNGYTF. CDR3 DNA sequence: TGTGCCAGTAGCTCGACAGGGGTCAATGGCTACACCTTC.

This sequence joins TRBV9 and TRBJ2-5, with 14 bases that match TRBD2. The V and J ends lost 4 bases and 4 bases, in that order; junction bases with no gene match: 6. CDR3 length: 16 amino acids. The germline CDR1 and CDR2 sequences are SGDLS and YYNGEE. The CDR3 bases are TGTGCCAGCAGCCCCCAGGGACTAGCGGGAGCAGAGACCCAGTACTTC. Amino acid sequence: CASSPQGLAGAETQYF.

The V call is TRBV7-2, the J call TRBJ1-2, with 9 nucleotides matching TRBD1. This CDR3 contains 13 residues. After removal of 5 bases from V and 11 bases from J, the junction contained 9 bases not matched to a gene. CDR1 is SGHTA, CDR2 FQGNSA, per germline. The CDR3 nucleotides are TGTGCCAGCAGCGCAGAACCCGGGACAGGGTACACCTTC. This gives the protein CASSAEPGTGYTF.